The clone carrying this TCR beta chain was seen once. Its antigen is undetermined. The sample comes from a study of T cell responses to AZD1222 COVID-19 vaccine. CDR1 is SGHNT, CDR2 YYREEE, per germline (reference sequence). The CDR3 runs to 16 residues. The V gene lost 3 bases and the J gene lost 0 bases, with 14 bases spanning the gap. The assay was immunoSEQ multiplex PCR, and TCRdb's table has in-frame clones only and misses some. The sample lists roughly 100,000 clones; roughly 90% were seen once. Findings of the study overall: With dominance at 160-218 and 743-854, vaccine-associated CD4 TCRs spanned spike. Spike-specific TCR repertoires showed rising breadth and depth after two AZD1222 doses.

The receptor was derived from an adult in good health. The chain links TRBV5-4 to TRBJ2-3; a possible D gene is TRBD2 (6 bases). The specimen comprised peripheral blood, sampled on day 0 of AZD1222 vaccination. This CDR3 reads CASSSKLAASTDTQYF. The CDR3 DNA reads TGTGCCAGCAGCTCTAAACTAGCAGCTAGCACAGATACGCAGTATTTT.